These 3 T cell receptor beta chains originate from one sample sequenced in a study of shared clonotypes between healthy human individuals. Only in-frame clones appear in the TCRdb table, and some are missing; sequencing was by immunoSEQ multiplex PCR. Of 760,000 or so clones listed, just over 95% are singletons. The naive CD8 population came from CD45RO-negative cells selected for CCR7, without terminally differentiated effector memory CD45RA+ cells. Sequenced sample: naive CD8+ T cells sorted from blood. The receptors shown here come from a man younger than 40 in good health.

The chain is built from TRBV5-5 and TRBJ2-7; perhaps TRBD2 as D (5 bases). Germline lookup yields CDR1 SGHKS and CDR2 YYEKEE (reference sequence). The germline V and J ends were trimmed by 3 bases and 2 bases, with 12 bases remaining between them. The CDR3 extends over 14 amino acids. The CDR3: CASSSSSGAYEQYF. In DNA form, the CDR3 reads TGTGCCAGCAGCTCCTCTTCCGGGGCCTACGAGCAGTACTTC.

The chain recombines TRBV18 with TRBJ2-5; TRBD2 matches at 13 bases. Germline CDR1 reads KGHSH; CDR2 reads LQKENI. CDR3 length equals 18 residues. The trim removed 3 bases at V and 4 bases at J, leaving 11 bases unmatched. The CDR3 reads CASSPSDIRTSGRETQYF. The CDR3 DNA is TGTGCCAGCTCACCGTCCGACATCCGGACTAGCGGGAGAGAGACCCAGTACTTC. The whole variable domain, remainder taken from reference TRBV18 and TRBJ2-5, is NAGVMQNPRHLVRRRGQEARLRCSPMKGHSHVYWYRQLPEEGLKFMVYLQKENIIDESGMPKERFSAEFPKEGPSILRIQQVVRGDSAAYFCASSPSDIRTSGRETQYFGPGTRLLVL.

This clone is a singleton in its sample. This chain joins TRBV2 and TRBJ1-1; possibly TRBD1 for D (5 bases). V was cut by 2 bases and J by 3 bases, with 13 bases left in between. From germline, CDR1 is SNHLY and CDR2 FYNNEI. The CDR3 length is 15 residues. This CDR3 is CASSEHSGRDTEAFF. The DNA for the CDR3 is TGTGCCAGCAGTGAACATTCGGGGCGGGACACTGAAGCTTTCTTT. Full variable domain (rest looked up from reference TRBV2 and TRBJ1-1): EPEVTQTPSHQVTQMGQEVILRCVPISNHLYFYWYRQILGQKVEFLVSFYNNEISEKSEIFDDQFSVERPDGSNFTLKIRSTKLEDSAMYFCASSEHSGRDTEAFFGQGTRLTVV.